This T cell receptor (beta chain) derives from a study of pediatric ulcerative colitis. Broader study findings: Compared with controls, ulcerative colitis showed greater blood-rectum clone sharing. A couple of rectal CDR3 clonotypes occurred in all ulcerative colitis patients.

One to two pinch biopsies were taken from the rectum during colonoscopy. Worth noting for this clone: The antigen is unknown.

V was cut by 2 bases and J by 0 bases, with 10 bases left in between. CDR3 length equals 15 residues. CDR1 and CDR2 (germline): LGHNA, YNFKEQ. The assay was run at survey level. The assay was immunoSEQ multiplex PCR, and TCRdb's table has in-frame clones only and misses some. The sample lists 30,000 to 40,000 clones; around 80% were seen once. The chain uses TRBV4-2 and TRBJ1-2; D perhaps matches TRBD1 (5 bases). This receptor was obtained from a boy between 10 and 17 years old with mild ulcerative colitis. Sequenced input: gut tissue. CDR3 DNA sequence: TGTGCCAGCAGCCAACAGACAGCCGCTAACTATGGCTACACCTTC. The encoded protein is CASSQQTAANYGYTF.